The 20 T cell receptor beta chains below come from one sample, sequenced in a study of cytomegalovirus exposure and HLA in healthy donors. PCR amplification relied on 60 Vbeta primers (plus 13 Jbeta primers). TCRdb's copy holds only in-frame clones and misses some; the assay was immunoSEQ multiplex PCR. The data hold about 62,000 clones, with more than 70% observed a single time. The sample consisted of PBMCs. The receptors stem from a woman between 25 and 40 years old in good health and CMV-seronegative.

The chain uses TRBV27 and TRBJ1-2; the match to TRBD1 covers 7 bases. The J segment lost 10 bases and the V segment lost 5 bases, leaving 13 bases of the junction unmatched. Per the germline V gene, CDR1 is MNHEY and CDR2 is SMNVEV (reference sequence). This CDR3 region has 14 residues. CDR3 in DNA: TGTGCCAGCAGTCTTGACAGGGCCCCTTACTCCTACACCTTC. This sequence encodes CASSLDRAPYSYTF.

The V gene is TRBV28, the J gene TRBJ1-6, with 10 bases aligning to TRBD1. CDR3 length: 16 amino acids. The junction had 10 bases not matched to a gene; V was cut back by 5 bases and J by 9 bases. Germline CDR1 reads MDHEN; CDR2 reads SYDVKM. CDR3 sequence reads: CASSLFGQGVGSPLHF. DNA of the CDR3: TGTGCCAGCAGTCTGTTTGGACAGGGGGTCGGTTCACCCCTCCACTTT.

This rearrangement joins TRBV9 to TRBJ2-7; the match to TRBD2 covers 7 bases. Germline V gene lookup returns CDR1 SGDLS and CDR2 YYNGEE. This CDR3 spans 18 amino acids. The J segment lost 3 bases and the V segment lost 0 bases, leaving 15 bases of the junction unmatched. The CDR3 reads CASSVVSAGDSCRYEQYV. CDR3 DNA sequence: TGTGCCAGCAGCGTAGTTTCCGCGGGGGACTCCTGCCGCTACGAGCAGTACGTC.

The rearrangement uses TRBV4-3 and TRBJ2-2; 9 bases map to TRBD2. Germline CDR1 is LGHNA and CDR2 is YSLEER. The CDR3 has 16 residues. The J segment lost 0 bases and the V segment lost 4 bases, leaving 3 bases of the junction unmatched. CDR3 region: CASSLSGRTNTGELFF. The CDR3 bases are TGCGCCAGCAGCCTTAGCGGGAGAACGAACACCGGGGAGCTGTTTTTT.

This clone was recorded once. The V gene is TRBV4-1, the J gene TRBJ2-3, with D hard to call. V shed 1 base and J shed 2 bases, with 7 bases lying between them. Germline V gives CDR1 MGHRA, CDR2 YSYEKL. The CDR3 totals 14 residues. This CDR3 is CASSQGHNTDTQYF. CDR3 in DNA: TGCGCCAGCAGCCAAGGACACAACACAGATACGCAGTATTTT.

The chain combines TRBV7-6 with TRBJ2-7; D is possibly TRBD1 (6 bases). This CDR3 is built from 14 residues. The V end was cut by 1 base, the J end by 7 bases, with 14 bases between. The germline CDR1 and CDR2 sequences are SGHVS and FNYEAQ. CDR3: CASSLGPGVVEQYF. For the CDR3, the DNA is TGTGCCAGCAGCTTAGGGCCAGGGGTGGTTGAGCAGTACTTC.

The gene calls are TRBV21-1 and TRBJ2-6; no DNA check was done on the table's D call, TRBD1. TRBV21-1 is annotated as a pseudogene. This CDR3 is 21 amino acids long. This chain's CDR3 is CASSKVVSDRGYPSGANVLTF. DNA of the CDR3: TGTGCCAGCAGCAAAGTTGTGTCGGACAGGGGATACCCCTCTGGGGCCAACGTCCTGACTTTC.

The V and J genes are TRBV6-6 and TRBJ2-7; weak D call: TRBD1 (6 bases). CDR1 is MNHNY, CDR2 SVGAGI, per germline (reference sequence). The CDR3 totals 14 residues. Between the trimmed V and J ends, which lost 2 bases and 5 bases, there was a span of 13 bases. The DNA of the CDR3 is TGTGCCAGCAGTTACGGCAGGGGACGGGACGAGCAGTACGTC. It encodes CASSYGRGRDEQYV.

About this clone itself: With a far larger clone one base away, a read error is the likely cause. The V gene is TRBV29-1, the J gene TRBJ1-4; a possible D gene is TRBD1 (5 bases). The CDR3 totals 14 residues. Germline V gene sequence: CDR1 SQVTM, CDR2 ANQGSEA. V lost 8 bases to trimming and J lost 5 bases, with 18 bases between them. DNA for the CDR3: TGCAGCCTTGGCACGGGGGGGACGAATGAAAAACTGTTTTTT. It yields the protein CSLGTGGTNEKLFF.

The chain employs TRBV6-6 and TRBJ2-6; D ambiguous. The CDR3 is 14 residues long. V shed 7 bases and J shed 1 base, with 8 bases lying between them. Germline-derived CDR1 and CDR2 are MNHNY and SVGAGI (reference sequence). The CDR3, as DNA: TGTGCCAGCACCCCGAGGTCTGGGGCCAACGTCCTGACTTTC. Translating gives CASTPRSGANVLTF.

The CDR3 here is CASTPAIAGTETQYF. For the CDR3, the DNA is TGTGCCAGCACCCCCGCGATAGCGGGAACAGAGACCCAGTACTTC. The chain uses TRBV28 and TRBJ2-5; 8 nucleotides align to TRBD2. V shed 7 bases and J 4 bases; nucleotides not matched to a gene: 11. This CDR3 is 15 amino acids long. CDR1 is MDHEN and CDR2 is SYDVKM in the germline V gene.

V is TRBV7-9 and J is TRBJ1-2; TRBD1 agrees at 7 bases. Per germline, CDR1 SEHNR and CDR2 FQNEAQ (reference sequence). The CDR3 is 17 residues long. V gave up 5 bases and J gave up 0 bases; unmatched junction bases: 12. The CDR3 nucleotides read TGTGCCAGCAGCCCTCGCGAGGGGGCGAATGCTAACTATGGCTACACCTTC. Amino acids: CASSPREGANANYGYTF.

The chain is built from TRBV6-1 and TRBJ1-1; D is uncertain. Trimming shortened V by 2 bases and J by 0 bases, and 7 bases separated the two germline ends. This CDR3 has 14 amino acids. Germline CDR1 MNHNS, CDR2 SASEGT. The CDR3 region is CASSEPGMNTEAFF. CDR3 nucleotides: TGTGCCAGCAGTGAACCGGGGATGAACACTGAAGCTTTCTTT.

The chain combines TRBV18 with TRBJ2-7, with TRBD1 identical over 7 bases. V was clipped by 4 bases and J by 7 bases; unmatched bases: 4. There are 12 residues in the CDR3. CDR1 and CDR2 (germline): KGHSH, LQKENI. DNA for the CDR3: TGTGCCAGCTCACACTACAGGGGTGAGCAGTACGTC. Its translation is CASSHYRGEQYV.

The chain carries TRBV5-1 and TRBJ2-1, with 13 nucleotides matching TRBD2. V was clipped by 1 base and J by 8 bases; unmatched bases: 3. The CDR3 is 15 residues long. CDR1 is SGHRS and CDR2 is YFSETQ in the germline V gene. Here the CDR3 reads CASSLKLAGGDEQFF. CDR3 DNA: TGCGCCAGCAGCTTGAAACTAGCGGGAGGGGATGAGCAGTTCTTC.

The CDR3 sequence: CATSSGGTDTQYF. As DNA, the CDR3 is TGTGCCACATCTAGCGGGGGCACAGATACGCAGTATTTT. This chain joins TRBV19 and TRBJ2-3, with 9 bases matching TRBD2. Germline values: CDR1 LNHDA, CDR2 SQIVND (reference sequence). This CDR3 contains 13 residues. V shed 10 bases, J shed 1 base, and the junction held 3 bases outside the gene matches.

This chain connects TRBV5-5 to TRBJ2-2; D is perhaps TRBD2 (5 bases). V shed 4 bases and J shed 3 bases, with 16 bases lying between them. CDR1 SGHKS and CDR2 YYEKEE come from the germline V gene (reference sequence). The CDR3 sequence is 16 residues long. CDR3: CASSPPGGLYTGELFF. CDR3 in DNA: TGTGCCAGCAGCCCCCCAGGCGGGCTCTACACCGGGGAGCTGTTTTTT. Full variable domain (outside the CDR3, taken from reference TRBV5-5 and TRBJ2-2): DAGVTQSPTHLIKTRGQQVTLRCSPISGHKSVSWYQQVLGQGPQFIFQYYEKEERGRGNFPDRFSARQFPNYSSELNVNALLLGDSALYLCASSPPGGLYTGELFFGEGSRLTVL.

The gene calls are TRBV7-9 and TRBJ2-2; tentatively, D is TRBD2 (6 bases). The CDR3 loop spans 18 amino acids. Germline V gene lookup returns CDR1 SEHNR and CDR2 FQNEAQ (reference sequence). V dropped 5 bases and J dropped 3 bases, with 22 bases sitting between them. CDR3 sequence reads: CASSPRTGEVGDTGELFF. As DNA, the CDR3 is TGTGCCAGCAGCCCCCGGACGGGAGAGGTCGGGGACACCGGGGAGCTGTTTTTT.

This clone was observed a few times. The gene calls are TRBV7-9 and TRBJ1-3; possibly TRBD1 for D (6 bases). There are 15 residues in the CDR3. Germline V lookup: CDR1 SEHNR, CDR2 FQNEAQ (reference sequence). V was clipped by 4 bases and J by 3 bases, with 13 bases between them. The CDR3 bases are TGTGCCAGCAGCTCACCGGGGGGCGGTGGAAACACCATATATTTT. Amino acids: CASSSPGGGGNTIYF.

The CDR3 nucleotides are TGTGCCAGCAGCTCCAGGGGGCGGGGAGAGACCCAGTACTTC. Translating gives CASSSRGRGETQYF. The chain combines TRBV5-4 with TRBJ2-5; 8 bases map to TRBD1. With V trimmed by 3 bases and J by 4 bases, 5 bases remained unmatched. Germline CDR1 is SGHNT and CDR2 is YYREEE (reference sequence). The CDR3 runs 14 residues.